This T cell receptor (beta chain) comes out of a study of blood T cell repertoires in COVID-19 (dated by TCRdb to 2020 to 2022). As for the study more broadly: Samples covering the acute and convalescent phases of COVID-19 were provided by collaborators in the United States, Italy and Spain. The repertoires were made available in a free public database intended to serve as a resource for research on the immune response to SARS-CoV-2. Deeply sampled blood TCRbeta repertoires from subjects exposed to, actively infected with, or recovered from COVID-19 were included in the dataset. A de-identified subject ID, COVID-19 status, age in years and sex were almost always included in the sample metadata. Samples came from the ongoing ImmuneRACE study (first 160 participants) plus 1,254 subjects from 6 global collaborators. The prospective study material was composed of cDNA or gDNA derived from T cells, B-cell-depleted T cells, or PBMCs. Where available, HLA class I and class II types were obtained from metadata supplied by the sample provider rather than from assay-based typing.

Points the paper makes about the study in general: Clinical and demographic metadata were provided uncurated, with the amount varying by source and participant.

Based on the germline V gene (reference sequence), the CDR1 and CDR2 sequences are SEHNR and FQNEAQ. The CDR3 contains 15 residues, cysteine and phenylalanine counted. Solely the CDR3 DNA is kept, with 45 bases framed from the first base. After removal of 5 bases from V and 3 bases from J, the junction retains 8 bases not matched to a gene. Participants in the prospective study were aged roughly 18 to 100 years, lived in about two dozen United States geographic areas, and enrolled through a virtual design. In the prospective study, cohorts were assigned on the basis of participant-reported clinical history obtained from a screening survey and a study questionnaire. In the prospective study, whole blood, serum and a nasopharyngeal or oropharyngeal swab were collected from each participant by mobile phlebotomists. Prospective study participants could optionally give additional blood draws and questionnaires over an approximately two-month period. Blood samples from the prospective study were shipped frozen or at room temperature prior to DNA extraction.

Worth noting for this clone: It lacks a known antigen. No base quality values were provided; no much bigger clone lies one nucleotide off.

TCRbeta CDR3 regions were amplified from genomic DNA using the immunoSEQ Assay, a bias-controlled multiplex PCR. As for the authors' bioinformatics: Within the assay, amplification of reference gene primers was used to estimate how many nucleated cells each sample contained. To quantify the absolute abundance of each unique TCRbeta CDR3 rearrangement, sequence reads were collapsed and filtered. Productive Simpson clonality was computed per sample as the square root of Simpson's diversity index over productive rearrangements. Imported from immuneACCESS, the table was reduced by TCRdb to in-frame sequences with V and J called. These copies leave out some clones; in studies compared against another copy, an unresolved V gene accounts for under half, and the cause of the remainder is not known. That table is the source of V, J and clone size, and D and trimming were worked out from the DNA. This sample gives roughly 250,000 clones in total; around 87% of them show up just once. The ten largest clones take up over 6% of the sample.

The TCR originated in a woman under 40 with acute COVID-19. Sequencing input: PBMCs or T cells enriched from blood (not recorded which). This sequence uses TRBV7-9 and TRBJ2-7; 9 central nucleotides agree with TRBD1. The CDR3 protein: CASSQAGTGRYEQYF. In nucleotides, the sequence is TGTGCCAGCAGCCAAGCCGGGACAGGGCGCTACGAGCAGTACTTC.